This record covers a single T cell receptor (beta chain). Its specific antigen is unknown. There are no base qualities to consult, and no much larger clone falls within one base. The CDR3 sequence holds 16 residues, the cysteine and phenylalanine included. Here the CDR3 DNA is all that survives: 48 bases in frame from base 1. Sequences PRHDT (CDR1) and FYEKMQ (CDR2) are obtained from the germline V gene (reference sequence). V lost 2 bases and J lost 9 bases, and the count of bases not matched to a germline gene is 14. The library was generated by 5' RACE. The run used a NextSeq 500. Unique molecular identifiers were attached to individual cDNA molecules in the TCR library protocol so that sequencing error and PCR bias could be corrected. Both TCR alpha and beta chains were sequenced, and tight co-correlation was observed between alpha and beta sequence abundances in each sample. The authors' pipeline ran thus. V gene, J gene and CDR3 annotation of TCR sequences was performed with Decombinator V4. Expanded TCRs were defined as changing significantly between any two time points under a Poisson model with p below 0.0001. TCR abundances were normalised to the total number of TCRs sequenced per sample and were expressed as counts per million. TRAV1-2 paired with TRAJ12, TRAJ20 or TRAJ33 defined MAIT TCRs, while TRAV10 paired with TRAJ18 defined iNKT TCRs. VDJdb, accessed 1 November 2021, was searched for CMV, EBV and SARS-CoV-2 annotated TCRs, excluding TCRs annotated for multiple antigens. TCRdb trimmed the raw reads at Q25, called clones with MiXCR and kept productive beta chains. Records with the same CDR3 protein are collapsed into one entry carrying the most frequent genes and DNA. The V and J calls reflect TCRdb's pipeline rather than the authors' work. Across this sample there are about 46,000 distinct CDR3 sequences, with roughly 5.4% seen only once. 5.4% of the sample is in the top ten clones.

The study was a case-control design nested within a healthcare worker cohort in London, UK, with weekly nasopharyngeal swab PCR tests and blood sampling. Healthcare workers were recruited during the week of the UK lockdown, between 23 and 31 March 2020, and followed weekly for up to about 15 weeks. These data originate in a study of early T cells in non-severe SARS-CoV-2 infection (dated by TCRdb to about 2021). About the full investigation: Because TCR sequencing relied on bulk RNA taken from unsorted whole blood, pairing of alpha and beta chains was not possible. Points the paper makes about the study in general: VDJdb matching was skewed toward anti-spike CD8 responses and likely underestimated virus-specific expansions, missing private and CD4 specificities.

This TCR was recovered from an adult who was a healthcare worker with PCR-confirmed SARS-CoV-2 infection or an uninfected control (not recorded which). The rearranged chain carries TRBV13 and TRBJ2-3; 7 central nucleotides agree with TRBD2. The sample was whole blood, taken at baseline. This receptor carries the CDR3 CASSLMTSYNRPTQYF. The nucleotides read TGTGCCAGCAGCTTAATGACTAGCTACAACCGACCAACGCAGTATTTT.